Each of the 20 T cell receptor beta chains below was sequenced from the same sample in a study of control samples from healthy donors and cancer patients. Produced via immunoSEQ multiplex PCR; TCRdb's table is partial and in-frame only. The repertoire has about 48,000 clones, roughly 92% of them found once; the top ten carry about a quarter. Sequenced material: PBMCs. These receptor sequences come from a woman between 45 and 65 years old with head and neck cancer.

A single count supports this clone. The V gene is TRBV24-1, the J gene TRBJ2-1; 9 bases fit TRBD2. V lost 3 bases, J lost 7 bases, and 6 bases stayed unmatched. CDR1 KGHDR and CDR2 SFDVKD come from the germline V gene. The CDR3 has 15 residues. CDR3 residues: CATSDPREGLNEQFF. The CDR3 DNA reads as TGTGCCACCAGTGATCCGCGGGAGGGCCTAAATGAGCAGTTCTTC.

This clone was seen a handful of times. This chain connects TRBV2 to TRBJ2-1, with 13 bases lining up with TRBD2. V lost 6 bases, J lost 2 bases, and 4 bases stayed unmatched. The germline gives CDR1 SNHLY, CDR2 FYNNEI. The CDR3 totals 16 residues. The CDR3 sequence: CASSVTSGGAYNEQFF. DNA for the CDR3: TGTGCCAGCAGCGTCACTAGCGGGGGGGCCTACAATGAGCAGTTCTTC.

The chain is built from TRBV6-4 and TRBJ1-1, with unresolved D. The CDR3 contains 15 residues. Per germline, CDR1 MRHNA and CDR2 SNTAGT. V gave up 6 bases and J gave up 1 base, with 15 bases separating them. CDR3 DNA sequence: TGTGCCAGCAGCGTAGAGGGTGACAAGAACACTGAAGCTTTCTTT. Encoded protein: CASSVEGDKNTEAFF.

The chain links TRBV6-1 to TRBJ1-6; D possibly corresponds to TRBD1 (6 bases). Deletions cut 2 bases from V and 7 bases from J, with 9 bases between. The CDR3 loop spans 14 amino acids. The germline gives CDR1 MNHNS, CDR2 SASEGT. The CDR3 sequence is CASSERGENSPLHF. The DNA of the CDR3 is TGTGCCAGCAGTGAAAGGGGGGAGAATTCACCCCTCCACTTT.

This chain uses TRBV30 with TRBJ2-2, with a tentative D call TRBD1 (6 bases). The CDR3 extends over 13 amino acids. Germline V gene lookup returns CDR1 GTSNPN and CDR2 SVGIG (reference sequence). The V end was cut by 2 bases, the J end by 7 bases, with 11 bases between. The CDR3 here is CAWSTRGVGELFF. CDR3 DNA: TGTGCCTGGAGTACCAGGGGCGTCGGGGAGCTGTTTTTT.

The chain joins TRBV6-1 to TRBJ2-1; 7 bases line up with TRBD2. The CDR3 covers 14 residues. Looked up from germline, CDR1 is MNHNS and CDR2 is SASEGT. V was clipped by 6 bases and J by 5 bases; unmatched bases: 7. The CDR3 loop is CASSLLAVNNEQFF. In DNA, the CDR3 is TGTGCCAGCAGCCTCCTAGCGGTAAACAATGAGCAGTTCTTC.

The rearrangement links TRBV19 to TRBJ2-1; 9 bases line up with TRBD2. J was trimmed by 5 bases and V by 3 bases; bases with no gene match: 2. Germline loops: CDR1 LNHDA, CDR2 SQIVND (reference sequence). There are 14 residues in the CDR3. DNA of the CDR3: TGTGCCAGTAGTATTGGCGGGGGGGACAATGAGCAGTTCTTC. Its protein product is CASSIGGGDNEQFF.

This chain uses TRBV7-2 with TRBJ1-1; no definite D call. CDR3 length equals 13 residues. Trimming removed 1 base at V and 1 base at J, with 4 bases between. From germline, CDR1 is SGHTA and CDR2 FQGNSA. Here the CDR3 DNA reads TGTGCCAGCAGCTTAGTCAAGAACACTGAAGCTTTCTTT. Encoded protein: CASSLVKNTEAFF.

The rearrangement uses TRBV2 and TRBJ2-5; 8 bases fit TRBD1. The trim removed 6 bases at V and 6 bases at J, leaving 9 bases unmatched. Germline V CDR1 and CDR2: SNHLY, FYNNEI. The CDR3 covers 14 residues. The CDR3 loop is CASSGQGLHQTQYF. CDR3 bases: TGTGCCAGCAGCGGACAGGGACTCCATCAGACCCAGTACTTC.

The chain links TRBV9 to TRBJ1-1; possible D gene TRBD1, 6 bases. Germline lookup yields CDR1 SGDLS and CDR2 YYNGEE. CDR3 length equals 14 residues. V was trimmed by 4 bases and J by 1 base, leaving 11 bases between them. The CDR3 DNA reads TGTGCCAGCAGCAAGACAGGTGCGAACACTGAAGCTTTCTTT. This sequence encodes CASSKTGANTEAFF.

The V gene is TRBV27, the J gene TRBJ2-2, with TRBD1 identical over 9 bases. V gave up 6 bases and J gave up 2 bases; unmatched junction bases: 4. Germline CDR1 and CDR2: MNHEY and SMNVEV (reference sequence). The CDR3 runs to 15 residues. CDR3 in DNA: TGTGCCAGCAGGCGGACAGGGGAAAACACCGGGGAGCTGTTTTTT. This sequence encodes CASRRTGENTGELFF.

The genes are TRBV2 and TRBJ1-6, with D hard to call. The V gene's germline CDR1 is SNHLY and CDR2 FYNNEI. The CDR3 runs to 14 residues. Deletions cut 8 bases from V and 7 bases from J, with 15 bases between. The CDR3 spells CASALEGNNSPLHF. Written as DNA, the CDR3 is TGTGCCAGCGCCCTTGAGGGAAACAATTCACCCCTCCACTTT.

This chain connects TRBV28 to TRBJ1-5, with 8 bases matching TRBD1. Trimming cost V 5 bases and J 5 bases; bases outside gene matches: 8. CDR3 size: 15 residues. From germline, CDR1 is MDHEN and CDR2 SYDVKM. In DNA form, the CDR3 reads TGTGCCAGCAGTGTCTCGGACAGGGAAGATCAGCCCCAGCATTTT. Translating it yields CASSVSDREDQPQHF.

The table lists this clone with a few counts. Other DNA sequences in the sample encode the same CDR3. The chain is built from TRBV5-1 and TRBJ1-1; 7 positions match TRBD1. This CDR3 region has 14 residues. J lost 1 base, V lost 0 bases, and 0 bases had no gene match. The germline gives CDR1 SGHRS, CDR2 YFSETQ. The CDR3 DNA reads as TGCGCCAGCAGCTTGGACAGGGGGAACACTGAAGCTTTCTTT. It codes for CASSLDRGNTEAFF.

CDR3 nucleotides: TGTGCCAGCAGCTTAACCCGGTACGAGCAGTACTTC. The encoded protein is CASSLTRYEQYF. The chain carries TRBV7-9 and TRBJ2-7; no clear D. Germline V lookup: CDR1 SEHNR, CDR2 FQNEAQ (reference sequence). This CDR3 has 12 residues. The ends were cut back, 2 bases at V and 4 bases at J, with 6 bases in the middle.

The CDR3 DNA reads as TGTGCCAGCAGCGTGGACTCTGGGGCCAACGTCCTGACTTTC. Encoded protein: CASSVDSGANVLTF. The rearrangement links TRBV9 to TRBJ2-6; D gene ambiguous. This CDR3 spans 14 amino acids. Germline V gives CDR1 SGDLS, CDR2 YYNGEE. Trimming took off 2 bases at V and 0 bases at J, with 3 bases between the two ends.

The chain joins TRBV28 to TRBJ2-1; 7 bases agree with TRBD2. The CDR3 sequence is 16 residues long. CDR1 is MDHEN and CDR2 is SYDVKM in the germline V gene. V shed 2 bases, J shed 5 bases, and the junction held 9 bases outside the gene matches. The CDR3, as DNA: TGTGCCAGCAGTTTAGTCGGCCAGGGACTAAACAATGAGCAGTTCTTC. It encodes CASSLVGQGLNNEQFF.

The chain employs TRBV28 and TRBJ1-5, with 9 bases that match TRBD1. CDR3 size: 14 residues. Germline V gives CDR1 MDHEN, CDR2 SYDVKM. Losses at the gene ends were 7 bases for V and 4 bases for J; bases not matched to a gene: 5. The CDR3 coding sequence is TGTGCCAGCACCCAGACAGGGGGGAATCAGCCCCAGCATTTT. This translates into CASTQTGGNQPQHF.

The chain is built from TRBV29-1 and TRBJ1-1; no clear D. The ends were cut back, 4 bases at V and 1 base at J, with 19 bases in the middle. The germline V gene encodes CDR1 SQVTM and CDR2 ANQGSEA. The CDR3 consists of 16 residues. The CDR3 reads CSVAVRGPGTNTEAFF. CDR3 DNA: TGCAGCGTTGCGGTGAGAGGCCCAGGTACGAACACTGAAGCTTTCTTT.

The CDR3, as DNA: TGCGCCAGCAGCTCGGCCTCCGTGTATCCAGAGGGCGGGGAGCTGTTTTTT. This encodes CASSSASVYPEGGELFF. The V call is TRBV5-1, the J call TRBJ2-2; the D gene is possibly TRBD2 (5 bases). Germline V gene data show CDR1 as SGHRS and CDR2 as YFSETQ. This CDR3 contains 17 residues. Deletions cut 3 bases from V and 7 bases from J, with 22 bases between. The variable domain in full, completed from reference TRBV5-1 and TRBJ2-2, reads KAGVTQTPRYLIKTRGQQVTLSCSPISGHRSVSWYQQTPGQGLQFLFEYFSETQRNKGNFPGRFSGRQFSNSRSEMNVSTLELGDSALYLCASSSASVYPEGGELFFGEGSRLTVL.